This TCR beta chain was recovered during a study of control samples from healthy donors and cancer patients. Germline V lookup: CDR1 SGDLS, CDR2 YYNGEE. The V end lost 0 bases, the J end lost 7 bases, and 17 bases lay between the germline ends. The length of the CDR3 is 15 residues. Profiling relied on immunoSEQ multiplex PCR, and the TCRdb table lists in-frame clones only, not all of them. The top ten clones hold 4.5% to 6% of a sample with about 63,000 clones, over 75% of them seen once. V and J are TRBV9 and TRBJ2-7, with no clear D. This receptor was identified in a man aged 40-50 years in good health. Material: blood. The CDR3 sequence: CASSVAAGTVREQYF. In DNA, the CDR3 is TGTGCCAGCAGCGTAGCCGCAGGAACAGTAAGAGAGCAGTACTTC.